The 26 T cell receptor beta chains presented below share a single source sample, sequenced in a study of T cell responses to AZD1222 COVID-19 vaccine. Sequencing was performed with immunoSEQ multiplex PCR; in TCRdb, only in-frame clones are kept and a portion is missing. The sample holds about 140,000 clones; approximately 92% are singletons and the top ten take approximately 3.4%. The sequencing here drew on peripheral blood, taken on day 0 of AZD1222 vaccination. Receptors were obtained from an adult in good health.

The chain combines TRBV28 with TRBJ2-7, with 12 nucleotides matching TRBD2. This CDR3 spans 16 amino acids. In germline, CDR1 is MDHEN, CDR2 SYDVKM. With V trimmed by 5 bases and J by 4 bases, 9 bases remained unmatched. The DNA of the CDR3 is TGTGCCAGCAGTCACAGGACTAGCGGGAAGATTTACGAGCAGTACTTC. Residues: CASSHRTSGKIYEQYF.

CDR3 DNA sequence: TGTGCCAGCAGTTCAGGGACCGCCATCTACCACTTT. Residues: CASSSGTAIYHF. V gene TRBV12-3 or TRBV12-4 combines with J gene TRBJ1-6; D might be TRBD1 (5 bases). This CDR3 comprises 12 residues. Trimming left V 4 bases short and J 18 bases short, with 16 bases between.

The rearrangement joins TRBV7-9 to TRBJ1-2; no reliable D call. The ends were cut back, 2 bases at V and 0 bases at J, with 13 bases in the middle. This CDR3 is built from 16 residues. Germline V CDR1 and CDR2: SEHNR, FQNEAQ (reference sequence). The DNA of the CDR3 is TGTGCCAGCAGCTTAATTTTGGCAGGCTCTAACTATGGCTACACCTTC. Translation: CASSLILAGSNYGYTF.

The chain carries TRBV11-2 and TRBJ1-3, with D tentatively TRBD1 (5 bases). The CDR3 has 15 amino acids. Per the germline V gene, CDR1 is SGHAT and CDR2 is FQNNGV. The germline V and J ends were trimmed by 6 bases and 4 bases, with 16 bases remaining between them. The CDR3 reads CASSYLPGTGNTIYF. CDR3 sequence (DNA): TGTGCCAGCAGTTACCTGCCAGGGACGGGAAACACCATATATTTT.

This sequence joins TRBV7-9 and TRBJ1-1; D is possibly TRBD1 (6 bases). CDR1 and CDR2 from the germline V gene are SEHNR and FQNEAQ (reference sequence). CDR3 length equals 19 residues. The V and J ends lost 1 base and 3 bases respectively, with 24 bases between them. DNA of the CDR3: TGTGCCAGCAGCTTAGATTTGATAGGGGGGCTAAGGGCGGACACTGAAGCTTTCTTT. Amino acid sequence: CASSLDLIGGLRADTEAFF.

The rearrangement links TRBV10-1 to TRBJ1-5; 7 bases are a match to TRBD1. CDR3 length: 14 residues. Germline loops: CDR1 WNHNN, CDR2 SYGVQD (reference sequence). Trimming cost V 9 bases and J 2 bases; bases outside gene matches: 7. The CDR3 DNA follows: TGCGCCAGAACAGGGGTTGGGGGCAATCAGCCCCAGCATTTT. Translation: CARTGVGGNQPQHF.

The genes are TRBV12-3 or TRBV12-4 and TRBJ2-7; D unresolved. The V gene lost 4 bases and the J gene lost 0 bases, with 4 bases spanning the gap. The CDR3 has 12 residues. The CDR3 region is CASSSRSYEQYF. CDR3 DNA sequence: TGTGCCAGCAGTTCACGCTCCTACGAGCAGTACTTC.

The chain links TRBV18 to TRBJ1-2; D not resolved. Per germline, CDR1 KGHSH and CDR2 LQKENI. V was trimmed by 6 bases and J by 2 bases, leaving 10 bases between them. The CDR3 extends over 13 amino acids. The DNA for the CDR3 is TGTGCCAGCTCCCCAGAGCAGAACTATGGCTACACCTTC. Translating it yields CASSPEQNYGYTF.

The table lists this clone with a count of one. CDR3 sequence: CASSQDAPGLKDEQFF. The DNA of the CDR3 is TGTGCCAGCAGCCAAGACGCCCCGGGACTTAAGGATGAGCAGTTCTTC. The chain couples TRBV3-1 (or the pseudogene TRBV3-2) to TRBJ2-1, with a possible D match to TRBD2 (6 bases). CDR3 length equals 16 residues. Germline V gene sequence: CDR1 LGHDT, CDR2 YNNKEL (reference sequence). V lost 0 bases, J lost 8 bases, and 17 bases lay in between.

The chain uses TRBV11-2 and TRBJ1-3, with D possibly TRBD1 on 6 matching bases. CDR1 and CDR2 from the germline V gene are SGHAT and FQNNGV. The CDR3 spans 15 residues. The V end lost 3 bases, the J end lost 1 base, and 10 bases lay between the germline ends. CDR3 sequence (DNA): TGTGCCAGCAGCTTCAGGGGAACTTCTGGAAACACCATATATTTT. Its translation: CASSFRGTSGNTIYF.

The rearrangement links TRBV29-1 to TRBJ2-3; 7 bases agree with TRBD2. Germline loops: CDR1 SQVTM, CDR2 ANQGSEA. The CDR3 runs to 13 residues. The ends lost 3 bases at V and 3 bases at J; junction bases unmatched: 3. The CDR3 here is CSVDGGETDTQYF. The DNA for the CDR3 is TGCAGCGTTGATGGGGGGGAAACAGATACGCAGTATTTT.

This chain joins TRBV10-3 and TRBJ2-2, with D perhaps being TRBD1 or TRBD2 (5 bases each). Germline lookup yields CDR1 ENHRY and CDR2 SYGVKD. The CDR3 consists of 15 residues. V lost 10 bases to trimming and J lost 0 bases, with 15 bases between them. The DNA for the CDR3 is TGTGCCAGCAGGGCGGCGGGCGCGAACACCGGGGAGCTGTTTTTT. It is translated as CASRAAGANTGELFF.

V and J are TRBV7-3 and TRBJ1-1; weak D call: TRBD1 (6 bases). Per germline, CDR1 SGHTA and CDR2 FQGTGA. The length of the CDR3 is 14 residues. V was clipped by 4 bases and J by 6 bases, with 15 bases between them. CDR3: CASSYDRPGAEAFF. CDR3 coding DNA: TGTGCCAGCAGCTATGACAGGCCAGGGGCTGAAGCTTTCTTT. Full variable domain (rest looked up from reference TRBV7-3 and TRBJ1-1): GAGVSQTPSNKVTEKGKYVELRCDPISGHTALYWYRQSLGQGPEFLIYFQGTGAADDSGLPNDRFFAVRPEGSVSTLKIQRTERGDSAVYLCASSYDRPGAEAFFGQGTRLTVV.

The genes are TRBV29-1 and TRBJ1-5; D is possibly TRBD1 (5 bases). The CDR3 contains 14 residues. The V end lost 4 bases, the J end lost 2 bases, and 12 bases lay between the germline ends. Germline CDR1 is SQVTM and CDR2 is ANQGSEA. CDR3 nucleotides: TGCAGCGTTGGCTGGCAGGGCCGCAATCAGCCCCAGCATTTT. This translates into CSVGWQGRNQPQHF.

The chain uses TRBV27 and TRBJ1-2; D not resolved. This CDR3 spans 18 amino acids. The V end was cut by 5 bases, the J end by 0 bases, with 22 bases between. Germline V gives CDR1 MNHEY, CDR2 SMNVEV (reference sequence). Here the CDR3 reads CASSPPGFNTGANYGYTF. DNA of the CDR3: TGTGCCAGCAGTCCCCCGGGGTTCAACACCGGTGCTAACTATGGCTACACCTTC.

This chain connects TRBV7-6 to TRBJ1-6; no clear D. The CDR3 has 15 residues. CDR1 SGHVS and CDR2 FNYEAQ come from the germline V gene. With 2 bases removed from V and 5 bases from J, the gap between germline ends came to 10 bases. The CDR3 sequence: CASSLFGRDNSPLHF. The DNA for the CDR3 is TGTGCCAGCAGCTTATTCGGACGGGATAATTCACCCCTCCACTTT.

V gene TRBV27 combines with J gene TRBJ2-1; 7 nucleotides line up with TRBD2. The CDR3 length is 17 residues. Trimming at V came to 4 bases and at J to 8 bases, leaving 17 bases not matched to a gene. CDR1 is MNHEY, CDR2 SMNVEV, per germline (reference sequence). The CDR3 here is CASSSNAGLVGLDEQFF. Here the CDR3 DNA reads TGTGCCAGCAGTTCGAACGCAGGACTAGTTGGCCTCGATGAGCAGTTCTTC.

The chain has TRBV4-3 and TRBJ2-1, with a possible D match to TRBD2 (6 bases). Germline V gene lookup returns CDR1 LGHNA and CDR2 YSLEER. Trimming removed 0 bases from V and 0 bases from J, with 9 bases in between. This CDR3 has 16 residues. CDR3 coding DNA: TGCGCCAGCAGCCAAGATAGGAGGGGCTCCTACAATGAGCAGTTCTTC. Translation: CASSQDRRGSYNEQFF.

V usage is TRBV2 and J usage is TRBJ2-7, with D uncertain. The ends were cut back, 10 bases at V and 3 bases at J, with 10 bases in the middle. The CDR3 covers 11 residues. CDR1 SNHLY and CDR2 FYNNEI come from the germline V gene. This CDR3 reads CATRDLYEQYF. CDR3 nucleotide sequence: TGTGCCACTCGTGACCTCTACGAGCAGTACTTC.

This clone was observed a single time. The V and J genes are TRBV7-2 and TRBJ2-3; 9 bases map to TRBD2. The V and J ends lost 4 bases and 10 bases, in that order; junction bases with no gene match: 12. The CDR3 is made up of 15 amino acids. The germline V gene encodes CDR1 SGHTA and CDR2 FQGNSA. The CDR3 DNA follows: TGTGCCAGCAGCTCCATAAGCGGGAGGACGGGCCCGCAGTATTTT. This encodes CASSSISGRTGPQYF. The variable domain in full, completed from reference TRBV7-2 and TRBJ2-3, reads GAGVSQSPSNKVTEKGKDVELRCDPISGHTALYWYRQSLGQGLEFLIYFQGNSAPDKSGLPSDRFSAERTGGSVSTLTIQRTQQEDSAVYLCASSSISGRTGPQYFGPGTRLTVL.

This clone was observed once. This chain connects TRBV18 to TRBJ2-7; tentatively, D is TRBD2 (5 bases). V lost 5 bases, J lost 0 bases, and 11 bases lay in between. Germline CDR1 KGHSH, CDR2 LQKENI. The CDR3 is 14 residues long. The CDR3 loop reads CASSSDGSSYEQYF. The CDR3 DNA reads TGTGCCAGCTCATCAGATGGGAGCTCCTACGAGCAGTACTTC.

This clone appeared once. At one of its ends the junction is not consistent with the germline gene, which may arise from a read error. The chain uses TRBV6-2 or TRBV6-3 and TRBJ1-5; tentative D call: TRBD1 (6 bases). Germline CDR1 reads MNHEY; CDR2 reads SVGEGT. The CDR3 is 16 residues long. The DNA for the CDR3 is TGTGCCGGCAGTTACGATGAGTGGACAGGCAATCAGCCCCAGCATTTT. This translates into CAGSYDEWTGNQPQHF.

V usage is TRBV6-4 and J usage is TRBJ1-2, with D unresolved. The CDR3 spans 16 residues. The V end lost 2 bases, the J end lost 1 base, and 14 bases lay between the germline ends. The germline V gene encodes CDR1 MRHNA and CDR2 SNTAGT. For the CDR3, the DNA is TGTGCCAGCAGTGACGGTGGACGTCATCTTAACTATGGCTACACCTTC. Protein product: CASSDGGRHLNYGYTF.

This CDR3 is CASSLEARWNTEAFF. The CDR3 DNA sequence: TGTGCCAGCAGCTTAGAGGCCAGGTGGAACACTGAAGCTTTCTTT. The chain has TRBV7-6 and TRBJ1-1; D not certain. Trimming shortened V by 1 base and J by 1 base, and 10 bases separated the two germline ends. Germline V gives CDR1 SGHVS, CDR2 FNYEAQ. The CDR3 covers 15 residues.

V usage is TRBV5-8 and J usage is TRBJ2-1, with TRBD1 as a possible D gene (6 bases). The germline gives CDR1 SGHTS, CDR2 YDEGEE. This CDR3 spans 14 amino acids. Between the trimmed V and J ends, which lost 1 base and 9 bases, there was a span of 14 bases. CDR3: CASSLLRLGGEQFF. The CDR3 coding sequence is TGTGCCAGCAGCTTGCTTCGTCTAGGGGGTGAGCAGTTCTTC.

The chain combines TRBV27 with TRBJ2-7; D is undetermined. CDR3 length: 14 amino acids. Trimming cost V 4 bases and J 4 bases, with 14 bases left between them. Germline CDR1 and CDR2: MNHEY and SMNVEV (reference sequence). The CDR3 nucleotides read TGTGCCAGCAGTTCCCTAGGTCCAGAGTACGAGCAGTACTTC. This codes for CASSSLGPEYEQYF.